A selection of T cell receptor beta chains follows, all from one sample in a study of T cell repertoires in cytomegalovirus infection. Each CDR3 protein gets one entry after TCRdb re-called the reads with MiXCR. The sample consists of hundreds of thousands of distinct CDR3 sequences, roughly 23% of them appearing once. The sample comprised CD8+ T cells from PBMCs. The receptors originated from a human donor in good health (CMV status not recorded). Some clones in this sample may be carry-over from other donors' samples. CDR3s include the opening cysteine and the closing phenylalanine or tryptophan. The D gene is left open where the match is weak. Size is stated for part of the rows, as once, few or many counts, or as a class when the clone is expanded.

D	length	V	size	J	CDR3	DNA
TRBD2	16	TRBV2	NA	TRBJ2-3	CASSAILAGVADTQYF	TGTGCCAGCAGTGCGATCCTAGCGGGGGTCGCAGATACGCAGTATTTT
NA	18	TRBV28	NA	TRBJ2-5	CASSSSHAEGRLMETQYF	TGTGCCAGCAGTTCCTCCCACGCGGAGGGGAGGTTGATGGAGACCCAGTACTTC
TRBD2	20	TRBV7-8	NA	TRBJ2-2	CASSLDPGLAGGTNTGELFF	TGTGCCAGCAGCTTAGATCCGGGACTAGCGGGGGGGACGAACACCGGGGAGCTGTTTTTT
NA	16	TRBV15	NA	TRBJ1-1	CATSRGPVGVRTEAFF	TGTGCCACCAGCAGAGGCCCCGTTGGAGTGAGGACTGAAGCTTTCTTT
NA	15	TRBV4-1	many	TRBJ1-1	CASSQGVGTNTEAFF	TGCGCCAGCAGCCAAGGTGTAGGGACGAACACTGAAGCTTTCTTT
NA	14	TRBV28	many	TRBJ2-3	CASSDSGSPDTQYF	TGTGCCAGCAGTGATTCAGGGTCCCCGGATACGCAGTATTTT
NA	12	TRBV7-9	NA	TRBJ1-1	CASSLERLEAFF	TGTGCCAGCAGCTTAGAACGGCTCGAAGCTTTCTTT
NA	17	TRBV5-4	few	TRBJ2-3	CASSLAPGSLLPDTQYF	TGTGCCAGCAGCTTGGCCCCAGGCTCCCTTCTGCCAGATACGCAGTATTTT
NA	14	TRBV27	NA	TRBJ2-7	CASSFGKVWYEQYF	TGTGCCAGCAGTTTCGGCAAGGTGTGGTACGAGCAGTACTTC
NA	16	TRBV7-1	NA	TRBJ1-5	CASLGRESQGNQPQHF	TGTGCCAGCCTGGGGAGAGAGTCCCAAGGCAATCAGCCCCAGCATTTT
NA	14	TRBV28	few	TRBJ2-5	CASRRTSSQETQYF	TGTGCCAGCAGACGGACCTCATCTCAAGAGACCCAGTACTTC
TRBD1	15	TRBV4-2	NA	TRBJ1-1	CASSPSTGLNTEAFF	TGTGCCAGCAGCCCTTCGACAGGGTTGAACACTGAAGCTTTCTTT
NA	14	TRBV29-1	once	TRBJ2-1	CSVLDSRTYNEQFF	TGCAGCGTTCTGGACAGTCGAACCTACAATGAGCAGTTCTTC
NA	14	TRBV7-2	many	TRBJ2-1	CASRMDYSPYEQFF	TGTGCCAGCAGAATGGACTACAGCCCGTATGAGCAGTTCTTC
NA	13	TRBV19	NA	TRBJ1-1	CASSIGTNTEAFF	TGTGCCAGTAGTATAGGAACGAACACTGAAGCTTTCTTT
TRBD2	15	TRBV19	NA	TRBJ2-1	CASTDGLGPYNEQFF	TGTGCCAGTACCGACGGACTAGGGCCCTACAATGAGCAGTTCTTC
TRBD1	15	TRBV5-4	few	TRBJ2-1	CASSLLYRGRDLQFF	TGTGCCAGCAGTCTCCTCTACAGGGGCCGCGATCTGCAGTTCTTC
NA	15	TRBV7-9	NA	TRBJ2-2	CASSLYGSTTGELFF	TGTGCCAGCAGCTTATATGGTAGTACCACCGGGGAGCTGTTTTTT
NA	15	TRBV7-8	many	TRBJ2-1	CASSLAQGGYNEQFF	TGTGCCAGCAGCTTAGCGCAGGGGGGTTACAATGAGCAGTTCTTC
NA	11	TRBV12-3/TRBV12-4	many	TRBJ1-1	CASSLNRYAFF	TGTGCCAGCAGTTTAAACAGATACGCTTTCTTT
TRBD2	18	TRBV2	many	TRBJ2-3	CASGAVEKLAEVTDTQYF	TGTGCCAGCGGTGCCGTAGAAAAACTAGCGGAAGTCACAGATACGCAGTATTTT
NA	16	TRBV5-6	NA	TRBJ2-1	CASSLVVVGTFDEQFF	TGTGCCAGCAGCTTGGTGGTCGTGGGGACATTCGATGAGCAGTTCTTC
TRBD1	16	TRBV7-6	few	TRBJ2-2	CASSPMTGSRTGELFF	TGTGCCAGCAGCCCTATGACAGGGTCGCGGACCGGGGAGCTGTTTTTT
TRBD1	15	TRBV20-1	NA	TRBJ2-4	CSADDRAKAKNIQYF	TGCAGTGCTGATGACAGGGCGAAGGCCAAAAACATTCAGTACTTC
NA	16	TRBV28	many	TRBJ2-1	CASSAPTRRSDNEQFF	TGTGCCAGCAGCGCCCCGACTAGAAGGTCGGACAATGAGCAGTTCTTC
TRBD1	14	TRBV29-1	NA	TRBJ1-1	CSAPGQGWNTEAFF	TGCAGCGCCCCGGGACAGGGGTGGAACACTGAAGCTTTCTTT
NA	15	TRBV7-2	many	TRBJ2-7	CASSLWGTYTYEQYF	TGTGCCAGCAGCTTATGGGGGACATATACCTACGAGCAGTACTTC
TRBD1	12	TRBV5-1	NA	TRBJ2-1	CASSSGGLEQFF	TGCGCCAGCAGCTCAGGGGGCCTTGAGCAGTTCTTC
NA	15	TRBV14	NA	TRBJ1-6	CASSQAYQGNSPLHF	TGTGCCAGCAGCCAAGCCTACCAGGGTAATTCACCCCTCCACTTT
NA	13	TRBV13	NA	TRBJ2-1	CASSLGSPNEQFF	TGTGCCAGCAGCTTAGGGTCCCCGAATGAGCAGTTCTTC
TRBD2	16	TRBV5-1	NA	TRBJ2-3	CASSLEASGATDTQYF	TGCGCCAGCAGCTTGGAGGCTAGCGGGGCCACAGATACGCAGTATTTT
TRBD1	15	TRBV6-1	NA	TRBJ2-7	CASSYAPGQGYEQYF	TGTGCCAGCAGTTACGCGCCGGGACAGGGCTACGAGCAGTACTTC
NA	14	TRBV6-1	NA	TRBJ1-5	CASSEIRVAQPQHF	TGTGCCAGCAGTGAAATTAGGGTCGCTCAGCCCCAGCATTTT
NA	11	TRBV29-1	many	TRBJ1-5	CSVGMGQPQHF	TGCAGCGTGGGGATGGGGCAGCCCCAGCATTTT
TRBD1	17	TRBV7-9	many	TRBJ1-1	CASSPTGRRLMNTEAFF	TGTGCCAGCAGCCCGACAGGGAGGCGACTTATGAACACTGAAGCTTTCTTT
NA	13	TRBV28	many	TRBJ2-7	CASLQGNSYEQYF	TGTGCCAGTCTACAGGGTAACTCCTACGAGCAGTACTTC
NA	15	TRBV7-8	many	TRBJ2-7	CASSSAVESSYEQYF	TGTGCCAGCAGCTCGGCTGTAGAAAGCTCCTACGAGCAGTACTTC
TRBD2	15	TRBV11-2	NA	TRBJ2-1	CASSPASSGYNEQFF	TGTGCCAGCAGCCCTGCTTCTAGCGGGTACAATGAGCAGTTCTTC
TRBD1	14	TRBV7-6	few	TRBJ1-4	CASSPTGAGEKLFF	TGTGCCAGCAGCCCAACAGGGGCGGGCGAAAAACTGTTTTTT
TRBD1	15	TRBV9	NA	TRBJ1-3	CASSATGASGNTIYF	TGTGCCAGCAGCGCGACAGGGGCCTCTGGAAACACCATATATTTT
NA	13	TRBV5-1	NA	TRBJ2-5	CASRDGMGETQYF	TGCGCCAGCAGAGACGGGATGGGAGAGACCCAGTACTTC
NA	16	TRBV29-1	NA	TRBJ2-2	CSVEVPGTLNTGELFF	TGCAGCGTTGAAGTACCCGGGACCCTTAACACCGGGGAGCTGTTTTTT
TRBD1	15	TRBV4-1	NA	TRBJ1-1	CASSQDQGGLTEAFF	TGCGCCAGCAGCCAGGACCAAGGGGGCCTCACTGAAGCTTTCTTT
NA	12	TRBV25-1	few	TRBJ1-2	CASQVGLLGYTF	TGTGCCAGCCAGGTGGGATTACTTGGCTACACCTTC
NA	15	TRBV14	many	TRBJ1-4	CASSRYQGIDEKLFF	TGTGCCAGCAGCCGGTACCAAGGGATCGATGAAAAACTGTTTTTT
NA	14	TRBV5-4	NA	TRBJ1-1	CASSLKEVGTEAFF	TGTGCCAGCAGCTTGAAGGAGGTTGGCACTGAAGCTTTCTTT
NA	14	TRBV30	NA	TRBJ1-1	CAWSVSGTPLEAFF	TGTGCCTGGAGTGTGTCCGGGACACCCCTTGAAGCTTTCTTT
NA	13	TRBV29-1	many	TRBJ2-7	CSARTTNYYEQYF	TGCAGCGCCCGGACGACGAATTACTACGAGCAGTACTTC
TRBD1	13	TRBV6-6	NA	TRBJ1-1	CASSLGQDLEAFF	TGTGCCAGCAGTCTGGGACAGGACCTTGAAGCTTTCTTT
TRBD2	15	TRBV29-1	NA	TRBJ2-5	CSVDGGGDPQETQYF	TGCAGCGTTGACGGCGGGGGAGATCCACAAGAGACCCAGTACTTC
NA	15	TRBV5-6	NA	TRBJ2-2	CASSLWGLGTGELFF	TGTGCCAGCAGCTTGTGGGGGTTAGGCACCGGGGAGCTGTTTTTT
NA	17	TRBV6-8	many	TRBJ1-5	CASTPSEPHGSNQPQHF	TGTGCCAGCACTCCCTCGGAGCCCCACGGGAGCAATCAGCCCCAGCATTTT
NA	16	TRBV10-3	few	TRBJ2-2	CAIYQMRATNTGELFF	TGTGCCATCTATCAGATGCGGGCAACGAACACCGGGGAGCTGTTTTTT
TRBD1	15	TRBV10-3	NA	TRBJ1-1	CAIRPGQGGNTEAFF	TGTGCCATCAGGCCGGGACAGGGTGGGAACACTGAAGCTTTCTTT
TRBD1	14	TRBV28	NA	TRBJ1-4	CASSLRTGAEKLFF	TGTGCCAGCAGCCTAAGGACAGGAGCTGAAAAACTGTTTTTT
NA	15	TRBV4-2	NA	TRBJ2-4	CASSDRFLAKNIQYF	TGTGCCAGCAGTGACAGGTTCCTAGCCAAAAACATTCAGTACTTC
NA	14	TRBV5-4	few	TRBJ1-2	CASSWSGDSYGYTF	TGTGCCAGCAGCTGGAGTGGGGACTCCTATGGCTACACCTTC
NA	12	TRBV10-3	NA	TRBJ1-1	CAISDFGMAAFF	TGTGCCATCAGTGACTTCGGGATGGCAGCTTTCTTT
TRBD1	17	TRBV29-1	NA	TRBJ2-1	CSVEDPVNSGDRDVQFF	TGCAGCGTTGAAGATCCGGTCAATTCAGGGGACAGAGATGTGCAGTTCTTC
NA	15	TRBV19	NA	TRBJ1-5	CASTIFGLSNQPQHF	TGTGCCAGTACCATATTCGGCCTTAGCAATCAGCCCCAGCATTTT